This TCR beta chain was obtained from a study of T cell responses to AZD1222 COVID-19 vaccine. Study-wide background: Researchers grouped second doses given at about 4 or about 12 weeks into one pool. Findings of the study overall: Increases in Spike-specific TCR breadth and depth were seen after two AZD1222 doses. Baseline seropositives among AZD1222 recipients totaled only 5 to 7. Donors skewed white British and female; clonal diversity was possibly underestimated.

Trimming left V 0 bases short and J 2 bases short, with 10 bases between. The CDR3 is 15 amino acids. The germline CDR1 and CDR2 sequences are MNHEY and SVGAGI. To note about this clone: Its antigen is not known.

Profiling relied on immunoSEQ multiplex PCR, and the TCRdb table lists in-frame clones only, not all of them. In the table there are over 110,000 clones, around 93% of which are singletons. This chain connects TRBV6-5 to TRBJ1-1; no definite D call. This TCR was sampled from an adult in good health. The starting material was peripheral blood, obtained on day 0 of AZD1222 vaccination. The CDR3 sequence: CASSYSLRLNTEAFF. The DNA for the CDR3 is TGTGCCAGCAGTTACTCGCTCAGGTTAAACACTGAAGCTTTCTTT.